This T cell receptor (beta chain) is drawn from a study of radiation and T cells in renal cell carcinoma. Overall study context: Nephrectomy followed 15 Gy stereotactic body radiation by 4 weeks. Study conclusions and caveats: Top tumor clonotypes rose in blood 2 weeks post-radiation, then contracted.

The V end lost 4 bases, the J end lost 10 bases, and 13 bases lay between the germline ends. CDR3 length equals 13 residues. CDR1 LNHDA and CDR2 SQIVND come from the germline V gene (reference sequence). Of note for this clone: Its antigen is still unknown.

The table came from immunoSEQ multiplex PCR; TCRdb's copy has only in-frame clones and leaves some out. Found here are about 47,000 clones, approximately 80% of them singletons; the top ten hold about 30%. Documented time point: blood 2 weeks post-SBRT. Treatment of the sample: 15 Gy SBRT to primary tumor, nephrectomy 4 weeks later. The patient's renal cell carcinoma had clear cell pathology. The clonotype was recovered from a woman between 65 and 79 years old with renal cell carcinoma. This chain links TRBV19 with TRBJ1-4; D is unresolved. The sequences come from blood, collected from a patient whose treatment included radiotherapy and nephrectomy. This CDR3 reads CASSTRQNPKLFF. As DNA, the CDR3 is TGTGCCAGTAGTACAAGGCAAAACCCAAAACTGTTTTTT. Complete variable domain (other parts from reference TRBV19 and TRBJ1-4): DGGITQSPKYLFRKEGQNVTLSCEQNLNHDAMYWYRQDPGQGLRLIYYSQIVNDFQKGDIAEGYSVSREKKESFPLTVTSAQKNPTAFYLCASSTRQNPKLFFGSGTQLSVL.